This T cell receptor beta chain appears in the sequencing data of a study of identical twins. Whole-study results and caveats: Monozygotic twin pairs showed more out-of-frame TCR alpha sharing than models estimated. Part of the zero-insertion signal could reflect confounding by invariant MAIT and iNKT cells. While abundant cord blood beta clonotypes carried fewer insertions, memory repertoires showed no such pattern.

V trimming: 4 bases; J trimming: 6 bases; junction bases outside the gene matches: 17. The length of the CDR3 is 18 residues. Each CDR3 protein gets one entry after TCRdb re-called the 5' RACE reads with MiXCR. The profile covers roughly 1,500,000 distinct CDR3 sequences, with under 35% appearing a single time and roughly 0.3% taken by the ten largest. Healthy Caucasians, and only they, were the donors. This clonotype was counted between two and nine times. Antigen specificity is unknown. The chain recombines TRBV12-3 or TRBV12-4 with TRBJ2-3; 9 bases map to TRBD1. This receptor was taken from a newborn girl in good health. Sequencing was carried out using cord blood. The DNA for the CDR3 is TGTGCCAGCAGTTGGGGGACAGGGTTCCGGGGTGCACCTGATACGCAGTATTTT. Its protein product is CASSWGTGFRGAPDTQYF.